These 7 T cell receptor beta chains were sequenced from one sample in a study of T-cell reconstitution after alpha-beta-depleted transplantation in children. Researchers prepared the TCRbeta library using unique molecular identifiers, the study reports. TCRdb re-called the PCR reads through MiXCR, storing one row per CDR3 protein. The sample has some 200,000 distinct CDR3 sequences, roughly a tenth seen once; the top ten hold roughly 6.2%. The material was PBMCs from the stem cell graft donor, obtained from the stem cell graft. These receptors originate from a human donor who donated a stem cell graft to a child with acute lymphoblastic leukemia.

This clonotype was counted a few times. This chain joins TRBV11-2 and TRBJ1-2; no clear D. Germline V gene lookup returns CDR1 SGHAT and CDR2 FQNNGV. With 4 bases removed from V and 8 bases from J, the gap between germline ends came to 8 bases. The CDR3 extends over 11 amino acids. Here the CDR3 reads CASSSPMGYTF. CDR3 nucleotides: TGTGCCAGCAGCTCCCCCATGGGCTACACCTTC. The full variable domain, rest sourced from reference TRBV11-2 and TRBJ1-2, is EAGVAQSPRYKIIEKRQSVAFWCNPISGHATLYWYQQILGQGPKLLIQFQNNGVVDDSQLPKDRFSAERLKGVDSTLKIQPAKLEDSAVYLCASSSPMGYTFGSGTRLTVV.

This clonotype was detected ten times or more. The chain employs TRBV27 and TRBJ1-2; D possibly corresponds to TRBD1 (6 bases). V dropped 3 bases and J dropped 8 bases, with 13 bases sitting between them. The CDR3 consists of 13 residues. Germline-derived CDR1 and CDR2 are MNHEY and SMNVEV (reference sequence). The DNA of the CDR3 is TGTGCCAGCAGTTTGGGGGGACACTGGGGCTACACCTTC. Translation: CASSLGGHWGYTF.

This clonotype was seen many times. This chain connects TRBV6-5 to TRBJ2-5, with D uncertain. CDR3 length: 11 amino acids. Deletions cut 5 bases from V and 5 bases from J, with 6 bases between. From germline, CDR1 is MNHEY and CDR2 SVGAGI. The CDR3 DNA sequence: TGTGCCAGCAGTCAGAGGGAGACCCAGTACTTC. It yields the protein CASSQRETQYF.

Only a few counts were recorded for this clonotype. The J gene is TRBJ2-7, the V gene TRBV7-6, with TRBD1 matching 9 bases. In germline, CDR1 is SGHVS, CDR2 FNYEAQ. Trimming removed 5 bases from V and 7 bases from J; junction bases left unmatched: 12. The CDR3 spans 15 residues. The CDR3 DNA reads as TGTGCCAGCAGCCCGTCTGGACAGGGGTTACCTGAGCAGTACTTC. It encodes CASSPSGQGLPEQYF.

This clonotype was seen at least ten times. DNA of the CDR3: TGTGCCAGCAGTTTGGGCAGGACCTCTTCCTACGAGCAGTACTTC. Amino acids: CASSLGRTSSYEQYF. This chain uses TRBV12-3 or TRBV12-4 with TRBJ2-7; D not certain. Trimming shortened V by 3 bases and J by 1 base, and 13 bases separated the two germline ends. CDR3 length: 15 residues.

The V gene is TRBV27, the J gene TRBJ1-5, with 8 nucleotides matching TRBD1. The CDR3 length is 16 residues. Trimming at V came to 6 bases and at J to 0 bases, leaving 7 bases not matched to a gene. CDR1 MNHEY and CDR2 SMNVEV come from the germline V gene (reference sequence). This chain's CDR3 is CASRPQGGYSNQPQHF. Written as DNA, the CDR3 is TGTGCCAGCAGGCCACAGGGGGGCTATAGCAATCAGCCCCAGCATTTT.

This clonotype came up a few times. V and J are TRBV6-2 or TRBV6-3 and TRBJ2-1; unclear D gene. Germline CDR1 reads MNHEY; CDR2 reads SVGEGT. The CDR3 loop spans 15 amino acids. The V end was cut by 6 bases, the J end by 2 bases, with 14 bases between. Here the CDR3 DNA reads TGTGCCAGCAGGGGTGTAGTTAGCACCTACAATGAGCAGTTCTTC. This gives the protein CASRGVVSTYNEQFF.